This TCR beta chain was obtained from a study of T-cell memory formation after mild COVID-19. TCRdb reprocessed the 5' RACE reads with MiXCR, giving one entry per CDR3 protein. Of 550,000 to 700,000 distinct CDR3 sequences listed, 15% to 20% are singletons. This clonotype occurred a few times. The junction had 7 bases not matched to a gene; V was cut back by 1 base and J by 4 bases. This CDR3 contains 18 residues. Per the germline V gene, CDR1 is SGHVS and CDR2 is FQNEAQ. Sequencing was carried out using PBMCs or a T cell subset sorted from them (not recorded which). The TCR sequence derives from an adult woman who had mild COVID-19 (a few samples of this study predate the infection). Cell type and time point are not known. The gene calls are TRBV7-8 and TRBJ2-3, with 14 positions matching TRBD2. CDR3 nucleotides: TGTGCCAGCAGCTTAGAACCGGGACTAGCGGGAGTGCCAGATACGCAGTATTTT. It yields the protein CASSLEPGLAGVPDTQYF.